The T cell receptor (beta chain) under discussion was sequenced for a study of T cell responses to AZD1222 COVID-19 vaccine. About the research overall: Second-dose recipients at about 4 or about 12 weeks were treated as one pooled group.

Sequencing was performed with immunoSEQ multiplex PCR; in TCRdb, only in-frame clones are kept and a portion is missing. The table includes 100,000 or so clones, roughly 87% detected once. Findings and limits, study-wide: All repertoire sampling was performed exclusively after the peak T cell response. The study found vaccine-associated CD4 TCRs spanning spike, dominant at 160-218 and 743-854. Baseline seropositives among AZD1222 recipients totaled only 5 to 7.

To note about this clone: Its antigen is as yet unknown.

Per germline, CDR1 LNHNV and CDR2 YYDKDF (reference sequence). V was clipped by 4 bases and J by 7 bases; unmatched bases: 10. The CDR3 loop spans 16 amino acids. The source material was peripheral blood, sampled on day 0 of AZD1222 vaccination. The chain has TRBV15 and TRBJ1-6, with 7 bases aligning to TRBD1. The TCR was taken from an adult in good health. Written as DNA, the CDR3 is TGTGCCACCAGCACGCACAGACAGGGCCCCAATTCACCCCTCCACTTT. It encodes CATSTHRQGPNSPLHF.